This is a list of T cell receptor beta chains from one sample in a study of T cell responses to AZD1222 COVID-19 vaccine. The table came from immunoSEQ multiplex PCR; TCRdb's copy has only in-frame clones and leaves some out. The sample lists about 110,000 clones, around 90% occurring once. The sequences come from peripheral blood, collected on day 0 of AZD1222 vaccination. Receptor source: an adult in good health. Both conserved end residues are part of each CDR3. A D gene is named only where the DNA matches it firmly.

d_call: NA; v_call: TRBV9; j_call: TRBJ2-1; cdr3_aa: CASSVEEGSSYNEQFF; cdr3_nt: TGTGCCAGCAGCGTAGAGGAGGGGAGCTCCTACAATGAGCAGTTCTTC
d_call: NA; v_call: TRBV4-1; j_call: TRBJ1-1; cdr3_aa: CASSQIVAGTEAFF; cdr3_nt: TGCGCCAGCAGCCAAATTGTCGCAGGCACTGAAGCTTTCTTT
d_call: TRBD1; v_call: TRBV9; j_call: TRBJ1-3; cdr3_aa: CASSEQGASTIYF; cdr3_nt: TGTGCCAGCAGCGAACAGGGGGCCAGCACCATATATTTT
d_call: TRBD2; v_call: TRBV30; j_call: TRBJ2-7; cdr3_aa: CAWSAGGPYEQYF; cdr3_nt: TGTGCCTGGAGTGCGGGGGGGCCCTACGAGCAGTACTTC
d_call: NA; v_call: TRBV6-1; j_call: TRBJ1-5; cdr3_aa: CASSERTGVSNQPQHF; cdr3_nt: TGTGCCAGCAGTGAACGAACAGGAGTTAGCAATCAGCCCCAGCATTTT
d_call: NA; v_call: TRBV2; j_call: TRBJ2-5; cdr3_aa: CASSQKASRETQYF; cdr3_nt: TGTGCCAGCAGCCAGAAGGCCAGCCGAGAGACCCAGTACTTC
d_call: NA; v_call: TRBV15; j_call: TRBJ1-4; cdr3_aa: CATSRYKKRGGNEKLFF; cdr3_nt: TGTGCCACCAGCAGATACAAAAAGAGAGGGGGGAACGAAAAACTGTTTTTT
d_call: TRBD1; v_call: TRBV28; j_call: TRBJ1-1; cdr3_aa: CASMDRGRSTEAFF; cdr3_nt: TGTGCCAGCATGGACAGGGGCAGAAGTACTGAAGCTTTCTTT
d_call: TRBD1; v_call: TRBV15; j_call: TRBJ2-7; cdr3_aa: CATSTRTGPSYEQYF; cdr3_nt: TGTGCCACCAGCACCCGGACAGGGCCGTCCTACGAGCAGTACTTC
d_call: NA; v_call: TRBV25-1; j_call: TRBJ1-4; cdr3_aa: CASSELGSVGEKLFF; cdr3_nt: TGTGCCAGCAGTGAATTAGGATCCGTAGGGGAAAAACTGTTTTTT
d_call: TRBD2; v_call: TRBV7-6; j_call: TRBJ2-5; cdr3_aa: CASSPRPSGGVTETQYF; cdr3_nt: TGTGCCAGCAGCCCCCGTCCTAGCGGGGGGGTCACAGAGACCCAGTACTTC
d_call: NA; v_call: TRBV18; j_call: TRBJ2-7; cdr3_aa: CASSPPGTTMGYEQYF; cdr3_nt: TGTGCCAGCTCACCACCCGGGACAACCATGGGGTACGAGCAGTACTTC
d_call: NA; v_call: TRBV19; j_call: TRBJ2-1; cdr3_aa: CASSIGGRANEQFF; cdr3_nt: TGTGCCAGTAGTATTGGGGGCCGCGCAAATGAGCAGTTCTTC
d_call: TRBD1; v_call: TRBV7-9; j_call: TRBJ1-5; cdr3_aa: CASSSDDRGSYNQPQHF; cdr3_nt: TGTGCCAGCAGCTCGGATGACAGGGGCTCCTACAATCAGCCCCAGCATTTT